This TCR beta chain was found in a study of T cell responses to AZD1222 COVID-19 vaccine. Generated by immunoSEQ multiplex PCR, the TCRdb table keeps only in-frame clones and is missing some. This repertoire shows 80,000 or so clones, about 85% found once; its top ten account for about 1.6%. General study points: Repertoire sampling was restricted to post-peak T cell response timepoints.

Of note for this clone: Its antigen is still unknown.

CDR1 and CDR2 from the germline V gene are SNHLY and FYNNEI. The J segment lost 2 bases and the V segment lost 4 bases, leaving 1 base of the junction unmatched. The CDR3 covers 14 residues. The receptor was isolated from an adult in good health. This chain links TRBV2 with TRBJ2-3; 9 nucleotides agree with TRBD2. Sequenced here: peripheral blood, sampled on day 0 of AZD1222 vaccination. CDR3 amino acids: CASSVAGATDTQYF. CDR3 nucleotides: TGTGCCAGCAGTGTAGCGGGAGCCACAGATACGCAGTATTTT.